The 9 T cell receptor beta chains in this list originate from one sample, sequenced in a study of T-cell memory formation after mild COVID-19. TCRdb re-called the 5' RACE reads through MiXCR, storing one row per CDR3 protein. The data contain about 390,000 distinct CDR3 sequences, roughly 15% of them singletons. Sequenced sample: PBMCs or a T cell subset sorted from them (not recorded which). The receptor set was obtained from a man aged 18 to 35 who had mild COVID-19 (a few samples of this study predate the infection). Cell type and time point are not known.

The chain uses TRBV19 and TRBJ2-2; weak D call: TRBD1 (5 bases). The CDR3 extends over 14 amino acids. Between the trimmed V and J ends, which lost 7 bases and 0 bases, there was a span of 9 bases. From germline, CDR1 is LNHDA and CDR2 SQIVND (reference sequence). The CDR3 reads CASKGPANTGELFF. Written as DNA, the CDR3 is TGTGCCAGTAAGGGGCCGGCGAACACCGGGGAGCTGTTTTTT.

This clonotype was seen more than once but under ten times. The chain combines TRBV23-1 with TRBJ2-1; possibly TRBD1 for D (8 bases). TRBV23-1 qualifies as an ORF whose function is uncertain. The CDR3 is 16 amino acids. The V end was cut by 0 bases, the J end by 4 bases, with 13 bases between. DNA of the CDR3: TGCGCCAGCAGTCAATCAGGACAGGGACTATACAATGAGCAGTTCTTC. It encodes CASSQSGQGLYNEQFF.

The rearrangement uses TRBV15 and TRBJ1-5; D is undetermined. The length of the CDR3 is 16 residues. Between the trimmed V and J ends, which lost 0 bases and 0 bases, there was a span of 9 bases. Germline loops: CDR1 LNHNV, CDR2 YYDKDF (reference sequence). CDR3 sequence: CATSRDGQYSNQPQHF. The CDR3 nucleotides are TGTGCCACCAGCAGAGATGGGCAGTATAGCAATCAGCCCCAGCATTTT.

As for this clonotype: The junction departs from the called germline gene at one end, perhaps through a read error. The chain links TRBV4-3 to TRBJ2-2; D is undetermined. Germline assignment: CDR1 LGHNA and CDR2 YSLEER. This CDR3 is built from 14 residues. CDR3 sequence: CASTQTDGTGELFF. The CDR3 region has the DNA TGCGCCAGCACCCAAACGGACGGCACCGGGGAGCTGTTTTTT.

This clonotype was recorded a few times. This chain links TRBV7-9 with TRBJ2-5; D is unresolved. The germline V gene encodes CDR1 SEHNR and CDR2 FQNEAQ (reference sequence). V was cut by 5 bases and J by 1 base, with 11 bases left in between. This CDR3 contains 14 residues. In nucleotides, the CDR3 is TGTGCCAGCAGCCAGTTGACGGTCCAAGAGACCCAGTACTTC. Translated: CASSQLTVQETQYF.

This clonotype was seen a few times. CDR3 DNA: TGTGCCAGCAGCTCTTGGACAGGGACAGGCGGGGCCAACGTCCTGACTTTC. Translating it yields CASSSWTGTGGANVLTF. This sequence joins TRBV7-9 and TRBJ2-6, with 8 bases that match TRBD1. The V and J ends lost 4 bases and 4 bases, in that order; junction bases with no gene match: 9. This CDR3 spans 17 amino acids. The germline V gene encodes CDR1 SEHNR and CDR2 FQNEAQ (reference sequence).

The CDR3 region has the DNA TGTGCCAGCAGGGAACAGGGGGACACTGAAGCTTTCTTT. This gives the protein CASREQGDTEAFF. This chain uses TRBV7-3 with TRBJ1-1; TRBD1 aligns across 8 bases. The V segment lost 6 bases and the J segment 3 bases; nucleotides outside the gene matches: 3. This CDR3 region has 13 residues. Looked up from germline, CDR1 is SGHTA and CDR2 is FQGTGA.

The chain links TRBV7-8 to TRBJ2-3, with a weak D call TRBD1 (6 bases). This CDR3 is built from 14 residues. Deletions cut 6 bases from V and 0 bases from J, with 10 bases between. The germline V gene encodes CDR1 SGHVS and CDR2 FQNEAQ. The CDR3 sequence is CASRDRSSTDTQYF. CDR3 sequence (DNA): TGTGCCAGCAGGGACAGATCTAGCACAGATACGCAGTATTTT.

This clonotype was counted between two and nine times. Here the CDR3 reads CASSSRLAGDNEQFF. Written as DNA, the CDR3 is TGTGCCAGCAGCTCACGACTAGCGGGGGACAATGAGCAGTTCTTC. The V gene is TRBV11-3, the J gene TRBJ2-1, with 12 bases that match TRBD2. This CDR3 has 15 residues. V lost 4 bases and J lost 5; bases outside the gene matches: 3. CDR1 SGHNT and CDR2 YENEEA come from the germline V gene.